This entry features one T cell receptor beta chain sequence. Its antigen is unidentified. This record comes from a study of shared clonotypes between healthy human individuals. General study points: Larger estimated richness was generally recorded for naive subsets relative to memory subsets. Tissues were not sampled, only blood, and their repertoires likely differ.

V shed 3 bases and J 3 bases; nucleotides not matched to a gene: 4. The CDR3 runs 14 residues. Germline CDR1 GTSNPN, CDR2 SVGIG (reference sequence). CD4+ cells underwent separation, giving CD45RA+ naive and CD45RA-negative memory subsets. The assay was immunoSEQ multiplex PCR, and TCRdb's table has in-frame clones only and misses some. The table includes about 1.4 million clones, roughly 97% detected once. The sequenced sample was naive CD4+ T cells sorted from blood. Subset denoted: CD45RA+ positively selected. The chain links TRBV30 to TRBJ1-5; 8 bases are shared with TRBD1. This TCR was sampled from a man younger than 40 in good health. The CDR3: CAWSETGVNQPQHF. CDR3 nucleotide sequence: TGTGCCTGGAGCGAGACAGGGGTCAATCAGCCCCAGCATTTT.